These T cell receptor beta chains were read from a single sample in a study of cytomegalovirus exposure and HLA in healthy donors. Clones were sequenced by immunoSEQ multiplex PCR, and TCRdb holds only the in-frame ones, with some missing. The sample consists of 100,000 or so clones, around 80% of them appearing once. Sequenced: PBMCs. The receptors stem from a man aged 18 to 30 in good health and CMV-seronegative. The conserved cysteine and the conserved F or W are not part of the CDR3 here.

>13|TRBV7-3|TRBJ2-3
ASSLSGRSTDTQY
>12|TRBV11-2|TRBJ1-5
ASSSTGSNQPQH
>12|TRBV27|TRBJ1-1
ASSSGQGITEAF
>16|TRBV5-8|TRBJ2-3
ASSLAVKLAGNTDTQY
>13|TRBV11-3|TRBJ1-5
ASSSYRGSNQPQH
>9|TRBV19|TRBJ1-1
ASRQGTEAF
>11|TRBV6-5|TRBJ1-1
ASSRQAPTEAF
>10|TRBV28|TRBJ1-1
ASSSGQSEAF
>14|TRBV7-8|TRBJ2-5
ASSLGLAGVSETQY
>10|TRBV2|TRBJ2-7
ASLLKRDEQY
>12|TRBV5-1|TRBJ2-5
ASSLVQGGETQY
>14|TRBV5-4|TRBJ2-1
ASSAAGGLLYNEQF
>14|TRBV7-9|TRBJ1-2
ASSLEVGAGGYGYT
>14|TRBV28|TRBJ2-3
ASSFGGTASTDTQY
>13|TRBV27|TRBJ2-1
ASSLSAGGAVEQF
>12|TRBV25-1|TRBJ1-2
ASSEHGQAYGYT
>12|TRBV6-1|TRBJ2-2
ASSEVRATGELF
>11|TRBV9|TRBJ2-7
ASSVAIATEQY
>14|TRBV28|TRBJ2-2
ASSLVVAGRGGELF
>13|TRBV15|TRBJ2-2
ATRRQGAKTGELF
>12|TRBV6-1|TRBJ2-2
ASSVDRVTGELF
>13|TRBV6-6|TRBJ2-5
ASSYGGRDQETQY
>13|TRBV9|TRBJ2-5
ASSPSLGGGETQY
>13|TRBV6-6|TRBJ1-1
ASSYSLHGDTEAF
>13|TRBV27|TRBJ1-1
ASSLWAGMNTEAF
>17|TRBV27|TRBJ2-7
ASSLGLAGGLTNPYEQY
>13|TRBV11-3|TRBJ1-1
ASSLVGDMNTEAF
>13|TRBV10-1|TRBJ2-1
ASSDTTGMGNEQF
>12|TRBV14|TRBJ2-2
ASSQVAGYGELF
>13|TRBV9|TRBJ2-3
ASSVLAGRTDTQY
>12|TRBV15|TRBJ2-1
ATSRDRGREEQF
>12|TRBV25-1|TRBJ2-7
ASSEWGQTYEQY
>12|TRBV7-9|TRBJ1-1
ASSTYRGSDGSF
>11|TRBV15|TRBJ1-1
ATSRGWRTEAF
>15|TRBV5-6|TRBJ2-1
ASSLGAGTLSYNEQF
>12|TRBV19|TRBJ2-2
ASSIPSITGELF
>13|TRBV7-8|TRBJ2-3
ASFPGGRAGDTQY
>14|TRBV4-3|TRBJ2-3
ASSPGTSGRTDTQY